This T cell receptor (beta chain) stems from a study of blood T cell repertoires in COVID-19. Looking at the study overall: Collection of acute and convalescent COVID-19 samples took place in the United States, Italy and Spain. PBMCs, B-cell-depleted T cells, or T cells provided the cDNA or gDNA that made up the material.

The germline V gene has CDR1 SGHNT and CDR2 YYREEE (reference sequence). The junction had 11 bases not matched to a gene; V was cut back by 0 bases and J by 9 bases. This CDR3 is 15 amino acids long. Original handling: Estimated nucleated cell counts came from reference gene primer amplification. Profiled with immunoSEQ multiplex PCR; TCRdb holds only in-frame clones, not every one. That table supplies the V and J calls and clone size; D and trimming were determined from the DNA. Found here are some 98,000 clones, approximately 80% of them singletons; the top ten hold roughly a tenth. The gene calls are TRBV5-4 and TRBJ1-2, with 7 positions matching TRBD1. Sequenced material: peripheral blood. This TCR derives from a man between 65 and 85 years old with active or convalescent COVID-19. CDR3 sequence (DNA): TGTGCCAGCAGCTTGGCCCTTTACAGGGGCGAACGCTACACCTTC. Amino acid sequence: CASSLALYRGERYTF.